The next 24 T cell receptor beta chains were all read from a single sample in a study of human T cells and chemical hapten exposure. TCRdb used MiXCR to reprocess the RACE reads, holding one entry per CDR3 protein. Of over 30,000 distinct CDR3 sequences in the sample, 6.5% to 8% were seen once. Time point meaning: pre-sensitization, week 0. Treatment noted: therapeutic diphenylcyclopropenone sensitization with weekly scalp DPC. Sample: whole blood, taken in connection with sensitization to the hapten diphenylcyclopropenone (DPC). The origin of the receptors is a woman in her forties or fifties with alopecia areata. Some clones in this sample may be carry-over from other donors' samples.

This clonotype occurred a few times. V gene TRBV7-2 combines with J gene TRBJ1-6, with no clear D. Germline V lookup: CDR1 SGHTA, CDR2 FQGNSA. The germline V and J ends were trimmed by 5 bases and 6 bases, with 5 bases remaining between them. CDR3 length: 12 amino acids. The CDR3 DNA is TGTGCCAGCAGCCCCGCTAATTCACCCCTCCACTTT. Translation gives CASSPANSPLHF.

This clonotype was detected many times. The chain has TRBV18 and TRBJ2-1; 14 nucleotides align to TRBD2. The CDR3 has 15 residues. Per the germline V gene, CDR1 is KGHSH and CDR2 is LQKENI. Germline trimming cut 5 bases from V and 10 bases from J; bases unmatched to any gene: 7. This CDR3 is CASSTAGLAGAEQFF. The DNA for the CDR3 is TGTGCCAGCTCAACTGCGGGACTAGCGGGAGCCGAGCAGTTCTTC.

At least ten counts were recorded for this clonotype. J is TRBJ2-7 and V is TRBV13; D call uncertain. The CDR3 loop spans 14 amino acids. V was pared by 1 base and J by 3 bases, with 10 bases between. CDR1 is PRHDT, CDR2 FYEKMQ, per germline (reference sequence). The CDR3 region is CASSLVTGNYEQYF. The CDR3 nucleotides read TGTGCCAGCAGCTTAGTTACCGGAAACTACGAGCAGTACTTC.

Many counts were recorded for this clonotype. This chain links TRBV6-1 with TRBJ2-4; TRBD2 matches at 8 bases. Germline trimming cut 7 bases from V and 4 bases from J; bases unmatched to any gene: 18. Germline V CDR1 and CDR2: MNHNS, SASEGT. This CDR3 region has 18 residues. The chain's CDR3 is CASTWQIRGSSGKNIQYF. The CDR3, as DNA: TGTGCCAGCACCTGGCAAATTAGGGGGTCTAGCGGGAAAAACATTCAGTACTTC.

Many counts were recorded for this clonotype. The V and J genes are TRBV6-5 and TRBJ2-1; possible D gene TRBD2, 6 bases. CDR1 and CDR2 (germline): MNHEY, SVGAGI. This CDR3 spans 15 amino acids. Trimming left V 5 bases short and J 4 bases short, with 15 bases between. CDR3 sequence reads: CASSVRAEGYNEQFF. The CDR3 DNA is TGTGCCAGCAGTGTACGGGCGGAGGGATACAATGAGCAGTTCTTC.

This clonotype was recorded many times. V usage is TRBV7-9 and J usage is TRBJ1-1, with TRBD1 as a possible D gene (5 bases). Trimming left V 4 bases short and J 3 bases short, with 12 bases between. The CDR3 length is 14 residues. The germline gives CDR1 SEHNR, CDR2 FQNEAQ (reference sequence). This chain's CDR3 is CASSSTGAYTEAFF. In DNA, the CDR3 is TGTGCCAGCAGCTCTACCGGGGCCTACACTGAAGCTTTCTTT. The variable domain in full, completed from reference TRBV7-9 and TRBJ1-1, reads DTGVSQNPRHKITKRGQNVTFRCDPISEHNRLYWYRQTLGQGPEFLTYFQNEAQLEKSRLLSDRFSAERPKGSFSTLEIQRTEQGDSAMYLCASSSTGAYTEAFFGQGTRLTVV.

This clonotype was found a few times. The gene calls are TRBV15 and TRBJ2-7; 9 bases fit TRBD2. The CDR3 is 17 amino acids. Germline assignment: CDR1 LNHNV and CDR2 YYDKDF (reference sequence). The V and J ends lost 0 bases and 0 bases, in that order; junction bases with no gene match: 6. For the CDR3, the DNA is TGTGCCACCAGCAGAGACCCACTAGCGGGCTCCTCCTACGAGCAGTACTTC. It translates to CATSRDPLAGSSYEQYF.

This clonotype was observed at least ten times. This chain links TRBV11-3 with TRBJ2-4, with D perhaps matching TRBD2 (6 bases). The germline V gene encodes CDR1 SGHNT and CDR2 YENEEA. Trimming took off 8 bases at V and 3 bases at J, with 17 bases between the two ends. The CDR3 runs to 15 residues. CDR3 protein: CASGEEGYGKNIQYF. CDR3 sequence (DNA): TGTGCCAGCGGCGAGGAGGGCTACGGCAAAAACATTCAGTACTTC.

This clonotype occurred a few times. V gene TRBV11-2 combines with J gene TRBJ2-3, with 8 bases matching TRBD2. CDR1 and CDR2 (germline): SGHAT, FQNNGV. The CDR3 is 16 amino acids. V lost 3 bases, J lost 1 base, and 6 bases stayed unmatched. CDR3 region: CASSFTGTRGTDTQYF. CDR3 coding DNA: TGTGCCAGCAGCTTCACCGGGACTAGAGGCACAGATACGCAGTATTTT.

This clonotype was counted ten times or more. This chain joins TRBV11-2 and TRBJ2-1, with 12 bases lining up with TRBD2. CDR1 SGHAT and CDR2 FQNNGV come from the germline V gene. V was pared by 5 bases and J by 8 bases, with 10 bases of the junction left unmatched. This CDR3 has 16 residues. The CDR3: CASSPRTSGNIYEQFF. The CDR3 DNA reads as TGTGCCAGCAGCCCGAGGACTAGCGGGAATATCTATGAGCAGTTCTTC.

This clonotype was counted ten times or more. The chain uses TRBV5-1 and TRBJ1-5; D perhaps matches TRBD1 (6 bases). This CDR3 comprises 14 residues. CDR1 and CDR2 (germline): SGHRS, YFSETQ. Trimming removed 0 bases at V and 8 bases at J, with 12 bases between. The chain's CDR3 is CASSLGGGREPQHF. The DNA of the CDR3 is TGCGCCAGCAGCTTGGGCGGGGGGCGAGAGCCCCAGCATTTT.

The CDR3 coding sequence is TGCAGCGGACAGACCTCTAGCACAGATACGCAGTATTTT. Encoded protein: CSGQTSSTDTQYF. The chain uses TRBV29-1 and TRBJ2-3, with a weak D call TRBD1 (5 bases). This CDR3 has 13 amino acids. V was shortened by 7 bases and J by 0 bases, with 11 bases between the two germline ends. Per germline, CDR1 SQVTM and CDR2 ANQGSEA.

The V gene is TRBV7-2, the J gene TRBJ2-5; 14 bases fit TRBD2. Looked up from germline, CDR1 is SGHTA and CDR2 is FQGNSA. This CDR3 is built from 16 residues. Trimming took 5 bases from V and 4 from J; bases not matched to a gene: 6. Written as DNA, the CDR3 is TGTGCCAGCAGCCTACGACTAGCGGGAGGGCCAGAGACCCAGTACTTC. Its translation: CASSLRLAGGPETQYF.

To note about this clonotype: One end of the junction varies from germline; a read error may be responsible. V and J are TRBV12-3 or TRBV12-4 and TRBJ2-7; D tentatively reads TRBD1 or TRBD2 (5 bases each). The CDR3 has 11 amino acids. CDR3 bases: TGTGTCAGCAGTTTCCGGGGCGAGCAGCACTTC. This codes for CVSSFRGEQHF.

V is TRBV7-3 and J is TRBJ2-6; 8 bases are shared with TRBD1. Per germline, CDR1 SGHTA and CDR2 FQGTGA. CDR3 length: 17 residues. V shed 6 bases, J shed 4 bases, and the junction held 11 bases outside the gene matches. The chain's CDR3 is CASRPGQGRMGANVLTF. CDR3 nucleotide sequence: TGTGCCAGCAGACCCGGACAGGGTAGGATGGGGGCCAACGTCCTGACTTTC.

This clonotype has just a few counts. The genes are TRBV29-1 and TRBJ2-7, with D perhaps matching TRBD1 or TRBD2 (7 bases each). CDR3 length equals 17 residues. Trimming removed 6 bases from V and 6 bases from J, with 30 bases in between. Germline lookup yields CDR1 SQVTM and CDR2 ANQGSEA. The chain's CDR3 is CSVESGTVPGVNGEQYF. The DNA of the CDR3 is TGCAGCGTAGAAAGCGGGACAGTGCCGGGAGTGAACGGCGAGCAGTACTTC.

This clonotype was found many times. The chain has TRBV20-1 and TRBJ2-2; 9 nucleotides line up with TRBD2. The length of the CDR3 is 19 residues. J gave up 3 bases and V 0 bases, and 14 bases lay outside the gene matches. Germline CDR1 DFQATT, CDR2 SNEGSKA (reference sequence). The CDR3 DNA reads as TGCAGTGCTAGAGATCGGATAGCGGGAGTAAATAGGTACACCGGGGAGCTGTTTTTT. This codes for CSARDRIAGVNRYTGELFF.

This clonotype was seen a handful of times. V and J are TRBV4-2 and TRBJ1-5; 8 positions agree with TRBD1. There are 17 residues in the CDR3. Germline V gives CDR1 LGHNA, CDR2 YNFKEQ. After removal of 3 bases from V and 0 bases from J, the junction contained 7 bases not matched to a gene. CDR3 region: CASSQEGTGNSNQPQHF. The CDR3, as DNA: TGTGCCAGCAGCCAGGAAGGGACAGGAAATAGCAATCAGCCCCAGCATTTT.

This clonotype came up many times. The chain employs TRBV5-1 and TRBJ2-1; a possible D gene is TRBD2 (7 bases). The CDR3 is made up of 15 amino acids. Germline V CDR1 and CDR2: SGHRS, YFSETQ. V lost 4 bases to trimming and J lost 1 base, with 12 bases between them. In DNA, the CDR3 is TGCGCCAGCAGCATTGGGGGGGCGTCCTACAATGAGCAGTTCTTC. Translating gives CASSIGGASYNEQFF.

This clonotype was seen many times. Germline and junction disagree at one end, which may indicate a read error. The chain is built from TRBV7-7 and TRBJ1-1; 8 bases are a match to TRBD1. CDR3 length: 13 amino acids. CDR1 is SSHAT and CDR2 is FNYEAQ in the germline V gene (reference sequence). The CDR3 protein is CASSSGGLTEAFF. The CDR3 nucleotides read TGTGCTAGCAGTTCAGGGGGCCTCACTGAAGCTTTCTTT.

The chain links TRBV14 to TRBJ1-2, with D tentatively TRBD1 (5 bases). Trimming removed 0 bases at V and 0 bases at J, with 14 bases between. Germline CDR1 and CDR2: SGHDN and FVKESK. The CDR3 length is 17 residues. The DNA for the CDR3 is TGTGCCAGCAGCCAAGATAGAGGGGCACTCACTAACTATGGCTACACCTTC. Translation gives CASSQDRGALTNYGYTF.

Ten or more counts support this clonotype. The V and J genes are TRBV27 and TRBJ2-1, with D possibly matching TRBD2 (6 bases). Germline values: CDR1 MNHEY, CDR2 SMNVEV (reference sequence). The CDR3 totals 14 residues. V gave up 4 bases and J gave up 6 bases, with 13 bases separating them. As DNA, the CDR3 is TGTGCCAGCAGTTCTTACCCTAGCGCCAATGAGCAGTTCTTC. It specifies CASSSYPSANEQFF.

This clonotype was seen many times. The genes are TRBV2 and TRBJ2-2, with a possible D match to TRBD1 (6 bases). Between the trimmed V and J ends, which lost 5 bases and 0 bases, there was a span of 10 bases. The CDR3 loop spans 15 amino acids. CDR1 and CDR2 from the germline V gene are SNHLY and FYNNEI. CDR3 region: CASSWTVANTGELFF. The CDR3 DNA sequence: TGTGCCAGCAGTTGGACAGTCGCGAACACCGGGGAGCTGTTTTTT.

Only a few counts were recorded for this clonotype. The rearrangement uses TRBV29-1 and TRBJ2-2; TRBD2 agrees at 7 bases. Per germline, CDR1 SQVTM and CDR2 ANQGSEA. The CDR3 sequence is 13 residues long. Trimming cost V 7 bases and J 6 bases; bases outside gene matches: 8. CDR3 loop: CSARGGSAGELFF. CDR3 nucleotide sequence: TGCAGCGCCCGGGGCGGGAGCGCCGGGGAGCTGTTTTTT.